A single sample is the source of the 27 T cell receptor beta chains below, sequenced in a study of T cell responses to AZD1222 COVID-19 vaccine. Repertoires were generated with immunoSEQ multiplex PCR, while TCRdb's copy carries only in-frame clones and drops some. Found here are 200,000 or so clones, about 89% of them singletons; the top ten hold 2.5% to 3%. The sequences come from peripheral blood, collected on day 0 of MenACWY control vaccination. Source of these receptors: an adult in good health.

This clone was recorded once. This rearrangement joins TRBV28 to TRBJ1-1; possible D gene TRBD1, 6 bases. The ends were cut back, 7 bases at V and 7 bases at J, with 16 bases in the middle. The germline V gene has CDR1 MDHEN and CDR2 SYDVKM. This CDR3 comprises 13 residues. CDR3 sequence reads: CASTGAVPHEAFF. For the CDR3, the DNA is TGTGCCAGCACGGGGGCGGTCCCCCATGAAGCTTTCTTT.

This sequence joins TRBV28 and TRBJ1-5, with D uncertain. This CDR3 has 14 amino acids. Trimming shortened V by 3 bases and J by 2 bases, and 8 bases separated the two germline ends. Germline V gives CDR1 MDHEN, CDR2 SYDVKM. Written as DNA, the CDR3 is TGTGCCAGCAGTTTCGGCAGTGGCAATCAGCCCCAGCATTTT. Residues: CASSFGSGNQPQHF.

The gene calls are TRBV2 and TRBJ1-2, with D possibly being TRBD1 (5 bases). V gave up 2 bases and J gave up 3 bases, with 10 bases separating them. The CDR3 runs to 14 residues. In germline, CDR1 is SNHLY, CDR2 FYNNEI. The CDR3 DNA reads TGTGCCAGCAGTGAACATGGGGGAGACTATGGCTACACCTTC. Protein sequence: CASSEHGGDYGYTF. Variable domain in full (rest from reference TRBV2 and TRBJ1-2): EPEVTQTPSHQVTQMGQEVILRCVPISNHLYFYWYRQILGQKVEFLVSFYNNEISEKSEIFDDQFSVERPDGSNFTLKIRSTKLEDSAMYFCASSEHGGDYGYTFGSGTRLTVV.

The chain is built from TRBV28 and TRBJ2-1, with D uncertain. The germline V gene encodes CDR1 MDHEN and CDR2 SYDVKM. With 5 bases removed from V and 5 bases from J, the gap between germline ends came to 19 bases. There are 16 residues in the CDR3. The CDR3: CASSPHPPRTNNEQFF. In nucleotides, the CDR3 is TGTGCCAGCAGTCCCCATCCCCCGCGGACCAACAATGAGCAGTTCTTC.

The V call is TRBV18, the J call TRBJ1-6; 7 nucleotides match TRBD1. The length of the CDR3 is 15 residues. Germline V gene sequence: CDR1 KGHSH, CDR2 LQKENI. The trim removed 6 bases at V and 7 bases at J, leaving 9 bases unmatched. CDR3 sequence reads: CASSRQGLGNSPLHF. The CDR3, as DNA: TGTGCCAGCTCCCGACAGGGCCTGGGGAATTCACCCCTCCACTTT.

The rearrangement joins TRBV19 to TRBJ2-5; 8 positions match TRBD1. Germline V gives CDR1 LNHDA, CDR2 SQIVND (reference sequence). The length of the CDR3 is 16 residues. J lost 4 bases, V lost 0 bases, and 7 bases had no gene match. The DNA for the CDR3 is TGTGCCAGTAGTATAGATACCAGGGGGCTGGGAGAGACCCAGTACTTC. Its translation is CASSIDTRGLGETQYF.

The chain recombines TRBV28 with TRBJ1-2; TRBD1 agrees at 8 bases. Unmatched junction bases numbered 13, after V lost 6 bases and J lost 7 bases. Germline V gene lookup returns CDR1 MDHEN and CDR2 SYDVKM. CDR3 size: 15 residues. As DNA, the CDR3 is TGTGCCAGCAGCCGCCCAACCTCAGGGGGCCGTGGCTACACCTTC. It translates to CASSRPTSGGRGYTF.

The chain employs TRBV6-2 or TRBV6-3 and TRBJ1-6; no clear D gene. The CDR3 covers 14 residues. The germline V and J ends were trimmed by 2 bases and 8 bases, with 10 bases remaining between them. Germline V lookup: CDR1 MNHEY, CDR2 SVGEGT. CDR3 loop: CASSYEGRYSPLHF. The CDR3 region has the DNA TGTGCCAGCAGTTACGAGGGTAGATATTCACCCCTCCACTTT.

The V and J genes are TRBV13 and TRBJ2-7, with D unresolved. The CDR3 contains 17 residues. CDR1 and CDR2 from the germline V gene are PRHDT and FYEKMQ (reference sequence). The germline V and J ends were trimmed by 0 bases and 1 base, with 16 bases remaining between them. The DNA for the CDR3 is TGTGCCAGCAGCTTAGGGGAAGGACCGACAATTTCCTACGAGCAGTACTTC. Translated: CASSLGEGPTISYEQYF.

The rearrangement joins TRBV21-1 to TRBJ1-1; the D call of TRBD1 is as the table states it, not checked on the DNA. TRBV21-1 is a documented pseudogene. The CDR3 sequence is 14 residues long. The CDR3 DNA follows: TGTGCCAGCAGCAAAGGACAGGCGAACACTGAAGCTTTCTTT. The encoded protein is CASSKGQANTEAFF.

V is TRBV19 and J is TRBJ2-5; possibly TRBD1 or TRBD2 for D (5 bases each). This CDR3 contains 14 residues. The V and J ends lost 8 bases and 3 bases respectively, with 16 bases between them. From germline, CDR1 is LNHDA and CDR2 SQIVND (reference sequence). The CDR3 sequence is CASSSPGTKETQYF. CDR3 nucleotide sequence: TGTGCCAGTTCTAGCCCCGGGACGAAAGAGACCCAGTACTTC.

The chain joins TRBV30 to TRBJ2-2, with TRBD1 identical over 7 bases. Germline CDR1 and CDR2: GTSNPN and SVGIG (reference sequence). The CDR3 covers 17 residues. J gave up 5 bases and V 2 bases, and 14 bases lay outside the gene matches. As DNA, the CDR3 is TGTGCCTGGAGTACCTCCGGGACAGCCTTGTGGACCGGGGAGCTGTTTTTT. Amino acids: CAWSTSGTALWTGELFF.

This sequence joins TRBV12-3 or TRBV12-4 and TRBJ1-2, with D uncertain. V lost 3 bases and J lost 1, with 6 bases in between. CDR3 length: 13 amino acids. CDR3 residues: CASSLEVNYGYTF. In nucleotides, the CDR3 is TGTGCCAGCAGTTTGGAGGTTAACTATGGCTACACCTTC.

The chain recombines TRBV11-1 with TRBJ2-6; a weak D match, TRBD2 (5 bases). This CDR3 has 12 amino acids. Trimming pared 10 bases from V and 4 bases from J, leaving 8 bases between. From germline, CDR1 is SGHAT and CDR2 FQDESV (reference sequence). The CDR3 sequence is CAISGGANVLTF. The DNA of the CDR3 is TGTGCCATCTCGGGGGGGGCCAACGTCCTGACTTTC. The full variable domain, in which reference TRBV11-1 and TRBJ2-6 provide the parts outside the CDR3, is EAEVAQSPRYKITEKSQAVAFWCDPISGHATLYWYRQILGQGPELLVQFQDESVVDDSQLPKDRFSAERLKGVDSTLKIQPAELGDSAMYLCAISGGANVLTFGAGSRLTVL.

This chain joins TRBV29-1 and TRBJ2-7; TRBD2 might be the D (6 bases). The V end lost 6 bases, the J end lost 4 bases, and 16 bases lay between the germline ends. Germline V lookup: CDR1 SQVTM, CDR2 ANQGSEA. The CDR3 totals 13 residues. Here the CDR3 reads CSVVYGTSYEQYF. The CDR3 bases are TGCAGCGTCGTGTATGGGACTTCATACGAGCAGTACTTC.

J is TRBJ2-3 and V is TRBV7-8; D is uncertain. This CDR3 has 18 amino acids. The V gene lost 6 bases and the J gene lost 6 bases, with 28 bases spanning the gap. Germline lookup yields CDR1 SGHVS and CDR2 FQNEAQ. The chain's CDR3 is CASSYNAKWGTSFDTQYF. Here the CDR3 DNA reads TGTGCCAGCAGTTACAACGCGAAGTGGGGAACATCCTTTGATACGCAGTATTTT.

This clone has only one observation. The chain uses TRBV7-9 and TRBJ1-6; TRBD1 matches at 8 bases. The trim removed 5 bases at V and 1 base at J, leaving 7 bases unmatched. The CDR3 has 17 residues. CDR1 is SEHNR and CDR2 is FQNEAQ in the germline V gene (reference sequence). The CDR3 protein is CASSAPTGGSYNSPLHF. For the CDR3, the DNA is TGTGCCAGCAGCGCGCCAACAGGGGGTTCCTATAATTCACCCCTCCACTTT. The complete variable domain, with remaining parts taken from reference TRBV7-9 and TRBJ1-6, reads DTGVSQNPRHKITKRGQNVTFRCDPISEHNRLYWYRQTLGQGPEFLTYFQNEAQLEKSRLLSDRFSAERPKGSFSTLEIQRTEQGDSAMYLCASSAPTGGSYNSPLHFGNGTRLTVT.

V is TRBV9 and J is TRBJ1-1, with 9 bases identical to TRBD1. Germline values: CDR1 SGDLS, CDR2 YYNGEE. This CDR3 is built from 14 residues. J lost 6 bases, V lost 0 bases, and 3 bases had no gene match. CDR3 sequence: CASSVEDRGAEAFF. CDR3 sequence (DNA): TGTGCCAGCAGCGTAGAGGACAGGGGAGCTGAAGCTTTCTTT.

The J gene is TRBJ2-7, the V gene TRBV5-1; perhaps D is TRBD1 or TRBD2 (6 bases each). The V and J ends lost 3 bases and 6 bases respectively, with 16 bases between them. CDR3 length: 14 amino acids. Germline CDR1 SGHRS, CDR2 YFSETQ. The CDR3 coding sequence is TGCGCCAGCAGCTACGGCTCGGGGGCCTTCGAGCAGTACTTC. Protein sequence: CASSYGSGAFEQYF. Variable domain in full (rest from reference TRBV5-1 and TRBJ2-7): KAGVTQTPRYLIKTRGQQVTLSCSPISGHRSVSWYQQTPGQGLQFLFEYFSETQRNKGNFPGRFSGRQFSNSRSEMNVSTLELGDSALYLCASSYGSGAFEQYFGPGTRLTVT.

This chain uses TRBV2 with TRBJ2-5, with D possibly being TRBD2 (6 bases). The V gene's germline CDR1 is SNHLY and CDR2 FYNNEI. V was pared by 5 bases and J by 5 bases, with 12 bases between. This CDR3 comprises 13 residues. CDR3 sequence reads: CASSRLVTETQYF. The DNA of the CDR3 is TGTGCCAGCAGTCGACTAGTTACGGAGACCCAGTACTTC.

This clone came up a few times. This chain links TRBV28 with TRBJ1-5; D gene unclear. Germline CDR1 is MDHEN and CDR2 is SYDVKM. The CDR3 runs to 13 residues. Trimming removed 11 bases from V and 3 bases from J, with 14 bases in between. CDR3 residues: CACAGSPNQPQHF. The CDR3 DNA is TGTGCCTGCGCGGGGTCTCCCAATCAGCCCCAGCATTTT. The full variable domain, its missing parts supplied by reference TRBV28 and TRBJ1-5, is DVKVTQSSRYLVKRTGEKVFLECVQDMDHENMFWYRQDPGLGLRLIYFSYDVKMKEKGDIPEGYSVSREKKERFSLILESASTNQTSMYLCACAGSPNQPQHFGDGTRLSIL.

With respect to this clone: The DNA is left out, because the CDR3 cannot be placed on it with certainty; the CDR3 is given as TCRdb lists it. This CDR3 reads CASSVGQGADNYGYTF. V usage is TRBV9 and J usage is TRBJ1-2; no DNA check was done on the table's D call, TRBD1. The length of the CDR3 is 16 amino acids, counting both ends. The germline V gene encodes CDR1 SGDLS and CDR2 YYNGEE.

The genes are TRBV7-6 and TRBJ2-6; 12 nucleotides agree with TRBD1. The CDR3 is made up of 16 amino acids. V shed 6 bases, J shed 4 bases, and the junction held 4 bases outside the gene matches. Per germline, CDR1 SGHVS and CDR2 FNYEAQ. The CDR3 sequence is CASSSGQGAGANVLTF. CDR3 coding DNA: TGTGCCAGCAGTTCGGGACAGGGGGCCGGGGCCAACGTCCTGACTTTC.

The V call is TRBV2, the J call TRBJ1-5; 7 nucleotides line up with TRBD1. V was pared by 5 bases and J by 9 bases, with 7 bases of the junction left unmatched. Germline-derived CDR1 and CDR2 are SNHLY and FYNNEI. The CDR3 contains 13 residues. The CDR3 DNA reads as TGTGCCAGCAGTCCACAGGGGCCGTCGCCCCAGCATTTT. Its protein is CASSPQGPSPQHF.

This clone was seen a single time. The rearrangement joins TRBV3-1 (or the pseudogene TRBV3-2) to TRBJ2-4; 11 bases are a match to TRBD2. V shed 2 bases, J shed 6 bases, and the junction held 0 bases outside the gene matches. Germline loops: CDR1 LGHDT, CDR2 YNNKEL (reference sequence). This CDR3 is 14 amino acids long. Here the CDR3 DNA reads TGTGCCAGCAGCCAACTAGCGGGAGGAAACATTCAGTACTTC. It codes for CASSQLAGGNIQYF.

The gene calls are TRBV10-3 and TRBJ2-3; 16 bases are a match to TRBD2. V lost 4 bases, J lost 5 bases, and 9 bases stayed unmatched. Germline CDR1 reads ENHRY; CDR2 reads SYGVKD. The CDR3 length is 18 residues. The CDR3 region is CAISGTGTSGGARDTQYF. The CDR3, as DNA: TGTGCCATCAGTGGGACCGGGACTAGCGGGGGGGCAAGAGATACGCAGTATTTT.

This chain connects TRBV3-1 (or the pseudogene TRBV3-2) to TRBJ2-1; 8 nucleotides align to TRBD2. CDR1 is LGHDT and CDR2 is YNNKEL in the germline V gene (reference sequence). The CDR3 spans 17 residues. Trimming removed 2 bases from V and 7 bases from J; junction bases left unmatched: 13. The CDR3 region is CASSQSPGLGVWNEQFF. The CDR3 nucleotides are TGTGCCAGCAGCCAATCACCGGGACTAGGGGTGTGGAATGAGCAGTTCTTC.